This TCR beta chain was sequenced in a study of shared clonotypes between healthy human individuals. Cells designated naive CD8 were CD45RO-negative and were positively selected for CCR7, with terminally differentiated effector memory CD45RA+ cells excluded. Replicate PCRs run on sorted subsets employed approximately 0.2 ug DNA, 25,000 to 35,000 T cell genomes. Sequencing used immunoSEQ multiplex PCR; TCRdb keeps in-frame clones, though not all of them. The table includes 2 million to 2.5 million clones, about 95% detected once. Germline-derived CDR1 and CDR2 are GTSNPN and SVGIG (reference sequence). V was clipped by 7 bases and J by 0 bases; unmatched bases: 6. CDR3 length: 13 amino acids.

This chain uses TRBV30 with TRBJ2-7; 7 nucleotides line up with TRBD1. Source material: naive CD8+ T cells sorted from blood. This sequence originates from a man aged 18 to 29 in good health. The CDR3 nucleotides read TGTGCCTCGCGGACAGGCGACTCCTACGAGCAGTACTTC. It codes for CASRTGDSYEQYF.